The entry below describes one T cell receptor (beta chain). The data derive from a study of blood T cell repertoires in COVID-19. Produced via immunoSEQ multiplex PCR; TCRdb's table is partial and in-frame only. This table holds approximately 65,000 clones, over 75% found once. Germline V gene data show CDR1 as GTSNPN and CDR2 as SVGIG (reference sequence). CDR3 length equals 12 residues. V was cut by 3 bases and J by 9 bases, with 14 bases left in between. The TCR comes from a young woman with acute or convalescent COVID-19. Input material: peripheral blood. The chain carries TRBV30 and TRBJ1-2; D call uncertain. CDR3 amino acids: CAWRNEQLRYTF. The CDR3 DNA is TGTGCCTGGAGGAACGAACAGCTGCGCTACACCTTC.